Listed here are 21 T cell receptor beta chains from one sample, sequenced in a study of post-analysis software for immune sequencing data. Regarding the study as a whole: Relative to controls, patients had a few TRBV segments at higher frequency, with TRBV5-6, TRBV5-1 and TRBV20-1 among these.

These receptors lack a known antigen. TCR beta cDNA libraries included unique molecular identifiers. TCRdb analysed the PCR reads with MiXCR anew, one entry per CDR3 protein. This table has 450,000 to 650,000 distinct CDR3 sequences, roughly 40% appearing once. The sequenced sample consisted of blood. Every receptor here comes from a girl aged 10 to 17 with multiple sclerosis.

CDR3 nucleotide sequence: TGCAGCGTTGATGGGGGGGGAGGCAATCAGCCCCAGCATTTT. This sequence encodes CSVDGGGGNQPQHF. The chain has TRBV29-1 and TRBJ1-5, with a tentative D call TRBD1 (5 bases). This CDR3 contains 14 residues. Deletions cut 3 bases from V and 2 bases from J, with 11 bases between. CDR1 SQVTM and CDR2 ANQGSEA come from the germline V gene.

The chain couples TRBV20-1 to TRBJ2-1; TRBD2 matches at 7 bases. V dropped 5 bases and J dropped 10; count of bases not matched to a gene: 14. The CDR3 loop spans 14 amino acids. Looked up from germline, CDR1 is DFQATT and CDR2 is SNEGSKA (reference sequence). CDR3 protein: CSAGSGIPRNEQFF. CDR3 in DNA: TGCAGTGCTGGGAGCGGGATCCCTCGTAACGAGCAGTTCTTC.

The chain uses TRBV20-1 and TRBJ1-5, with 7 bases matching TRBD1. This CDR3 has 16 amino acids. Trimming at V came to 0 bases and at J to 5 bases, leaving 10 bases not matched to a gene. CDR1 and CDR2 from the germline V gene are DFQATT and SNEGSKA (reference sequence). The CDR3 reads CSARDLGGTAYQPQHF. In nucleotides, the CDR3 is TGCAGTGCTAGAGATCTAGGGGGCACGGCATATCAGCCCCAGCATTTT.

The chain links TRBV7-9 to TRBJ1-2; D gene unclear. The V and J ends lost 1 base and 4 bases respectively, with 7 bases between them. This CDR3 region has 13 residues. Germline V CDR1 and CDR2: SEHNR, FQNEAQ (reference sequence). CDR3 coding DNA: TGTGCCAGCAGCTTAGTGGGGTCCTATGGCTACACCTTC. As protein: CASSLVGSYGYTF. Variable domain in full (rest from reference TRBV7-9 and TRBJ1-2): DTGVSQNPRHKITKRGQNVTFRCDPISEHNRLYWYRQTLGQGPEFLTYFQNEAQLEKSRLLSDRFSAERPKGSFSTLEIQRTEQGDSAMYLCASSLVGSYGYTFGSGTRLTVV.

The chain joins TRBV6-6 to TRBJ2-3, with D perhaps matching TRBD1 or TRBD2 (5 bases each). Trimming took off 0 bases at V and 6 bases at J, with 10 bases between the two ends. The CDR3 contains 14 residues. Germline V gene data show CDR1 as MNHNY and CDR2 as SVGAGI (reference sequence). The DNA of the CDR3 is TGTGCCAGCAGTTACTCTCGGGGCCAGGATACGCAGTATTTT. Encoded protein: CASSYSRGQDTQYF.

This clonotype was counted only a few times. This sequence joins TRBV4-1 and TRBJ2-1; a weak D match, TRBD1 (6 bases). CDR1 is MGHRA, CDR2 YSYEKL, per germline. The CDR3 spans 15 residues. Trimming pared 3 bases from V and 0 bases from J, leaving 9 bases between. CDR3 nucleotides: TGCGCCAGCAGCCAGGGACAAAACTCCTACAATGAGCAGTTCTTC. It specifies CASSQGQNSYNEQFF.

The sample holds a few counts of this clonotype. This chain links TRBV12-3 or TRBV12-4 with TRBJ1-1, with 7 bases matching TRBD1. The CDR3 totals 17 residues. The V gene end was trimmed by 5 bases and the J gene end by 4 bases; junction bases not matched to a gene: 16. CDR3 residues: CASSPGQPRRGATEAFF. In DNA, the CDR3 is TGTGCCAGCAGTCCGGGACAGCCTCGCAGGGGTGCCACTGAAGCTTTCTTT.

V and J are TRBV5-5 and TRBJ1-2; D not resolved. In germline, CDR1 is SGHKS, CDR2 YYEKEE (reference sequence). The CDR3 is made up of 13 amino acids. The germline V and J ends were trimmed by 1 base and 3 bases, with 7 bases remaining between them. The CDR3 loop is CASSLSEDYGYTF. The CDR3 DNA sequence: TGTGCCAGCAGCTTGAGCGAGGACTATGGCTACACCTTC.

The chain uses TRBV5-6 and TRBJ2-7; 16 positions agree with TRBD2. V trimming: 3 bases; J trimming: 3 bases; junction bases outside the gene matches: 6. Germline-derived CDR1 and CDR2 are SGHDT and YYEEEE. This CDR3 has 17 residues. The CDR3 DNA reads as TGTGCCAGCAGCTCCGGGACTAGCGGGAGGGAGGTCTACGAGCAGTACTTC. This gives the protein CASSSGTSGREVYEQYF.

This clonotype has just a few counts. This chain connects TRBV5-1 to TRBJ2-1; 14 bases fit TRBD2. J was trimmed by 10 bases and V by 2 bases; bases with no gene match: 5. Germline loops: CDR1 SGHRS, CDR2 YFSETQ. The length of the CDR3 is 15 residues. CDR3 nucleotides: TGCGCCAGCAGCTTTGAGGGACTAGCGGGAGTGGAGCAGTTCTTC. Residues: CASSFEGLAGVEQFF.

This chain connects TRBV4-1 to TRBJ1-5; D gene ambiguous. Trimming pared 4 bases from V and 9 bases from J, leaving 16 bases between. Germline assignment: CDR1 MGHRA and CDR2 YSYEKL. The CDR3 spans 14 residues. Here the CDR3 reads CASSPPASKRPQHF. The CDR3 DNA reads as TGCGCCAGCAGCCCTCCTGCTTCTAAACGGCCCCAGCATTTT.

This chain connects TRBV5-6 to TRBJ2-4, with TRBD1 as a possible D gene (5 bases). Per germline, CDR1 SGHDT and CDR2 YYEEEE. The CDR3 is 19 amino acids. V was pared by 1 base and J by 7 bases, with 27 bases between. For the CDR3, the DNA is TGTGCCAGCAGCTTGTTGGCTTTGATTCAGGGCAAAAAGGGTAACATTCAGTACTTC. Amino acid sequence: CASSLLALIQGKKGNIQYF.

The rearrangement joins TRBV4-1 to TRBJ2-7; D is undetermined. CDR3 length equals 18 residues. Germline loops: CDR1 MGHRA, CDR2 YSYEKL. V was shortened by 2 bases and J by 3 bases, with 23 bases between the two germline ends. CDR3 loop: CASSQFQKVTGPLYEQYF. For the CDR3, the DNA is TGCGCCAGCAGCCAATTCCAAAAGGTGACCGGGCCGCTCTACGAGCAGTACTTC.

As for this clonotype: Compared with germline, one end of the junction differs, possibly owing to a read error. The gene calls are TRBV6-5 and TRBJ1-2, with 7 bases identical to TRBD1. Germline V gene data show CDR1 as MNHEY and CDR2 as SVGAGI. The CDR3 extends over 14 amino acids. CDR3 residues: CASSYLRTGGGCTF. CDR3 nucleotides: TGTGCCAGCAGTTACCTTCGGACAGGTGGGGGCTGCACCTTC.

The chain carries TRBV5-1 and TRBJ2-1; 10 bases match TRBD2. The germline V gene has CDR1 SGHRS and CDR2 YFSETQ. The CDR3 consists of 14 residues. The J segment lost 7 bases and the V segment lost 4 bases, leaving 5 bases of the junction unmatched. For the CDR3, the DNA is TGCGCCAGCAGCCCAGGACTAGCGGTAAATGAGCAGTTCTTC. Translated, it gives CASSPGLAVNEQFF.

The rearrangement uses TRBV5-5 and TRBJ2-5; D gene uncertain. This CDR3 has 15 residues. Deletions cut 4 bases from V and 1 base from J, with 14 bases between. From germline, CDR1 is SGHKS and CDR2 YYEKEE (reference sequence). The CDR3 loop is CASSGSWAAQETQYF. CDR3 bases: TGTGCCAGCAGCGGGTCCTGGGCTGCCCAAGAGACCCAGTACTTC.

A few counts support this clonotype. V usage is TRBV6-5 and J usage is TRBJ2-3; D not resolved. This CDR3 region has 14 residues. Deletions cut 5 bases from V and 2 bases from J, with 11 bases between. Looked up from germline, CDR1 is MNHEY and CDR2 is SVGAGI. The chain's CDR3 is CASSAPGSTDTQYF. DNA for the CDR3: TGTGCCAGCAGTGCCCCGGGCTCCACAGATACGCAGTATTTT.

The sample holds one count of this clonotype. The V and J genes are TRBV4-1 and TRBJ2-4; 7 bases fit TRBD2. The CDR3 totals 15 residues. J gave up 13 bases and V 0 bases, and 12 bases lay outside the gene matches. Germline-derived CDR1 and CDR2 are MGHRA and YSYEKL. The CDR3 loop is CASSQDRERLREQYF. CDR3 in DNA: TGCGCCAGCAGCCAAGATCGAGAGAGGCTGCGGGAGCAGTACTTC.

The V and J genes are TRBV2 and TRBJ2-7, with D unclear. There are 11 residues in the CDR3. Germline CDR1 SNHLY, CDR2 FYNNEI. Trimming pared 4 bases from V and 5 bases from J, leaving 6 bases between. CDR3 DNA: TGTGCCAGCAGTGCAAGCCACGAGCAGTACTTC. As protein: CASSASHEQYF.

The chain is built from TRBV12-3 or TRBV12-4 and TRBJ1-5; D not certain. The CDR3 is 16 residues long. V was shortened by 8 bases and J by 2 bases, with 19 bases between the two germline ends. The CDR3 spells CASLPPGSTGNQPQHF. The CDR3 nucleotides are TGTGCCAGCCTCCCGCCAGGCTCCACTGGCAATCAGCCCCAGCATTTT.

Comments on this clonotype: The germline gene is not matched at one end of the junction; a read error may be the cause. The chain has TRBV5-1 and TRBJ2-1; D is unclear. This CDR3 has 14 amino acids. Per germline, CDR1 SGHRS and CDR2 YFSETQ. CDR3 bases: TGCGCCAGCAGCCTAGTCCCCTCCTACGATGAGCAGTTCTTC. This gives the protein CASSLVPSYDEQFF.